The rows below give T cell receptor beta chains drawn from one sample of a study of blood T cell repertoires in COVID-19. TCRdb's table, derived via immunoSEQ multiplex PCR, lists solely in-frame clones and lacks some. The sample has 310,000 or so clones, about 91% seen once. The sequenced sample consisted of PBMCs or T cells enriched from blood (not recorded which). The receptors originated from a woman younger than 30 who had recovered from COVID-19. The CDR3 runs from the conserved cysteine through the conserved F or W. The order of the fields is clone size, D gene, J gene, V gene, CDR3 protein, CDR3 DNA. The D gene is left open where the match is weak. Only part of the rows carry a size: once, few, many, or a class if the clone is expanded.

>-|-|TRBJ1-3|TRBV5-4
CASSLGTAASGNTIYF
TGTGCCAGCAGCTTGGGGACAGCCGCCTCTGGAAACACCATATATTTT
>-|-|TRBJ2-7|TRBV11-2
CASSPTRVDFHEQYF
TGTGCCAGCAGCCCAACGAGGGTTGATTTTCACGAGCAGTACTTC
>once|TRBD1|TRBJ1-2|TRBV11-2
CASSLAVQGAGGYTF
TGTGCCAGCAGCTTAGCGGTACAGGGGGCTGGGGGCTACACCTTC
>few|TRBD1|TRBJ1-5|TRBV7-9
CASSGTEYSNQPQHF
TGTGCCAGCAGCGGGACAGAATATAGCAATCAGCCCCAGCATTTT
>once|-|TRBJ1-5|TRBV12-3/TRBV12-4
CASSQDSQPQHF
TGTGCCAGCAGCCAAGACAGTCAGCCCCAGCATTTT
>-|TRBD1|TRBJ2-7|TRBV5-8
CASSPTGVSYEQYF
TGTGCCAGCAGCCCGACAGGGGTATCCTACGAGCAGTACTTC
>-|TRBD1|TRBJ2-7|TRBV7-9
CASSLTGVSYEQYF
TGTGCCAGCAGCTTAACAGGGGTCTCCTACGAGCAGTACTTC
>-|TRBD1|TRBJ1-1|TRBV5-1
CASSFGTGENTEAFF
TGCGCCAGCAGCTTTGGGACAGGAGAAAACACTGAAGCTTTCTTT
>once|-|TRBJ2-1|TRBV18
CASSEGSNYNEQFF
TGTGCCAGCTCAGAGGGCAGTAACTACAATGAGCAGTTCTTC
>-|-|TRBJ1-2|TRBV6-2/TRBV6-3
CASSYPPGYTF
TGTGCCAGCAGTTACCCCCCGGGCTACACCTTC
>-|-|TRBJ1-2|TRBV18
CASSPRSGNYGYTF
TGTGCCAGCTCACCACGGTCAGGGAACTATGGCTACACCTTC
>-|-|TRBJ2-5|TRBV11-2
CASSPTVGRAETQYF
TGTGCCAGCAGCCCAACGGTGGGCAGGGCGGAGACCCAGTACTTC
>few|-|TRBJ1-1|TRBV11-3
CASSLAAGGSAFF
TGTGCCAGCAGCTTAGCGGCGGGGGGATCGGCTTTCTTT
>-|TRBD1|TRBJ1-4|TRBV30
CAWGPGQPNEKLFF
TGTGCCTGGGGCCCGGGACAGCCTAATGAAAAACTGTTTTTT
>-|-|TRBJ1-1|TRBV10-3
CAIARGGDGTEAFF
TGTGCCATCGCAAGAGGAGGGGATGGCACTGAAGCTTTCTTT
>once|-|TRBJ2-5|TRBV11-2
CANSSILQGANQETQYF
TGTGCCAACAGCTCGATACTCCAGGGTGCGAACCAAGAGACCCAGTACTTC
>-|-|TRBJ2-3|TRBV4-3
CASSVRAGDTQYF
TGCGCCAGCAGCGTCAGGGCGGGGGATACGCAGTATTTT
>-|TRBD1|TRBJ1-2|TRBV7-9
CASSPEQGAVGYTF
TGTGCCAGCAGCCCGGAACAGGGGGCTGTAGGCTACACCTTC
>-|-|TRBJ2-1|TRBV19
CASSMIDNTYNEQFF
TGTGCCAGTAGTATGATCGACAATACCTACAATGAGCAGTTCTTC
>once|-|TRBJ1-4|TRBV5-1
CASSLGSDWDEKLFF
TGCGCCAGCAGCTTGGGTTCGGACTGGGATGAAAAACTGTTTTTT
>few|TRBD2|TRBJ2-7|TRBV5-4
CASSLLRGGGNEQYF
TGTGCCAGCAGCTTGCTAAGGGGCGGGGGAAACGAGCAGTACTTC
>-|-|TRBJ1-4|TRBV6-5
CASSYSGGGEKLFF
TGTGCCAGCAGTTACTCTGGGGGAGGGGAAAAACTGTTTTTT
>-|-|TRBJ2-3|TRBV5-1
CASSLEASVNTQYF
TGCGCCAGCAGCTTGGAGGCTAGCGTAAATACGCAGTATTTT
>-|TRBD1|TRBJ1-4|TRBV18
CASSLGYDRGEEKLFF
TGTGCCAGCTCTCTCGGGTACGACAGGGGCGAAGAAAAACTGTTTTTT
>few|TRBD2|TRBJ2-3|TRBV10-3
CAITRSGGTTDTQYF
TGTGCCATCACCCGTAGCGGGGGGACCACAGATACGCAGTATTTT
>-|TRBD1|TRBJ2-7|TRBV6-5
CASSRTGDEQYF
TGTGCCAGCAGCCGGACAGGGGACGAGCAGTACTTC
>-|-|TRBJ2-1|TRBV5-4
CASSLPRRGNEQFF
TGTGCCAGCAGCTTGCCCCGCAGGGGCAATGAGCAGTTCTTC
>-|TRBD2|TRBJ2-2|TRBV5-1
CASSSAPTSGKNTGELFF
TGCGCCAGCAGCTCAGCTCCTACTAGCGGGAAGAACACCGGGGAGCTGTTTTTT
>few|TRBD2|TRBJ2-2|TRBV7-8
CASSPGLAGVSGELFF
TGTGCCAGCAGCCCAGGACTAGCGGGAGTTTCGGGGGAGCTGTTTTTT
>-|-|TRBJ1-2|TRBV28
CASSLRGGDRVYGYTF
TGTGCCAGCAGTTTACGGGGGGGGGACCGCGTATATGGCTACACCTTC
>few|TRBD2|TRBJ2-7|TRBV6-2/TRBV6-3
CASSTRLAVGEQYF
TGTGCCAGCAGTACCCGACTAGCGGTGGGCGAGCAGTACTTC
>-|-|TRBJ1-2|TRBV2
CASSEVQGGYTF
TGTGCCAGCAGTGAAGTTCAGGGCGGCTACACCTTC
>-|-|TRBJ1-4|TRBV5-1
CASSVLPKAGEKLFF
TGCGCCAGCAGCGTACTTCCTAAGGCGGGAGAAAAACTGTTTTTT
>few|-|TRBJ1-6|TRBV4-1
CASSQGGGKSGNSPLHF
TGCGCCAGCAGCCAAGGGGGCGGGAAATCGGGAAATTCACCCCTCCACTTT
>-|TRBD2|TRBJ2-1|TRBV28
CASIWRGGMSEQFF
TGTGCCAGCATTTGGCGGGGGGGGATGAGTGAGCAGTTCTTC
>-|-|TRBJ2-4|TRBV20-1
CSASGQQRNIQYF
TGCAGTGCTAGTGGCCAACAGAGAAACATTCAGTACTTC
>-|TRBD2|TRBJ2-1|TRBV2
CASSASGGNEQFF
TGTGCCAGCAGTGCTAGCGGGGGTAATGAGCAGTTCTTC
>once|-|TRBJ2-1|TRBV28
CASFGGSGYNEQFF
TGTGCCAGCTTCGGGGGTAGCGGCTACAATGAGCAGTTCTTC
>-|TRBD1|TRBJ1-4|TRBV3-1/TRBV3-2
CASSRQGRGEKLFF
TGTGCCAGCAGCCGACAGGGGAGGGGTGAAAAACTGTTTTTT
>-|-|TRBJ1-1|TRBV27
CASSLFGTLGEAFF
TGTGCCAGCAGTTTATTTGGGACACTAGGAGAAGCTTTCTTT
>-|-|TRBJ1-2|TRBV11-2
CASSLASGVRGGYTF
TGTGCCAGCAGCTTAGCGTCGGGGGTGCGAGGGGGCTACACCTTC
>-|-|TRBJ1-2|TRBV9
CASSVGGGGGYGYTF
TGTGCCAGCAGCGTAGGCGGGGGAGGAGGGTATGGCTACACCTTC
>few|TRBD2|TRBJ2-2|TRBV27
CASRAGGENTGELFF
TGTGCCAGCAGGGCGGGGGGAGAGAACACCGGGGAGCTGTTTTTT
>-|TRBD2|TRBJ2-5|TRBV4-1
CASSQDESGGAGLETQYF
TGCGCCAGCAGCCAAGATGAGAGCGGGGGGGCCGGACTTGAGACCCAGTACTTC
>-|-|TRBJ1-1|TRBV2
CASSEGTSGEAFF
TGTGCCAGCAGTGAGGGGACATCCGGGGAAGCTTTCTTT
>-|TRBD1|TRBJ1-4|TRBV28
CASSFTGADEKLFF
TGTGCCAGCAGTTTCACAGGGGCGGATGAAAAACTGTTTTTT
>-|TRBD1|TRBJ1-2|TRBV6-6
CASSRPGTGFGYGYTF
TGTGCCAGCAGCCGCCCCGGGACAGGGTTTGGCTATGGCTACACCTTC
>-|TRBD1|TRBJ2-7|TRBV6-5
CASRAGGTGVEQYF
TGTGCCAGCAGAGCCGGGGGGACAGGGGTCGAGCAGTACTTC
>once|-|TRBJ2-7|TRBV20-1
CSASQAGANYEQYF
TGCAGTGCTAGTCAGGCAGGGGCCAACTACGAGCAGTACTTC
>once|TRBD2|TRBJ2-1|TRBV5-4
CASSPAGDSYNEQFF
TGTGCCAGCAGCCCAGCGGGGGACTCCTACAATGAGCAGTTCTTC
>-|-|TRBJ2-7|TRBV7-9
CASSPNSIEGVYGSYEQYF
TGTGCCAGCAGCCCGAACTCCATCGAGGGGGTGTATGGCTCCTACGAGCAGTACTTC
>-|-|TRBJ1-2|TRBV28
CASRENGYYYGYTF
TGTGCCAGCAGAGAGAACGGGTACTACTATGGCTACACCTTC
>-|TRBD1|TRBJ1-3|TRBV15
CATSRDIGQVFTIYF
TGTGCCACCAGCAGAGATATTGGACAGGTCTTCACCATATATTTT
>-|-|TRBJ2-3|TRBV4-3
CASSQDRMAGNTQYF
TGCGCCAGCAGCCAAGATCGGATGGCCGGGAATACGCAGTATTTT